A selection of T cell receptor beta chains follows, all from one sample in a study of patients and donors after allogeneic stem cell transplantation. MiXCR was run by TCRdb on the RT-PCR reads, yielding one entry per CDR3 protein. The repertoire has about 960,000 distinct CDR3 sequences, 15% to 20% of them found once; the top ten carry 5.5% to 6.5%. Sequencing input: blood, either unsorted or a sorted T cell fraction (not recorded which). The receptors derive from a human donor who was either an allogeneic HSCT recipient or a stem cell or donor lymphocyte infusion donor (not recorded which). It is not recorded whose cells these are; they may come from a transplant donor. The CDR3 runs from the conserved cysteine through the conserved F or W. D genes are given only for firm matches. Size tells how often a clone was seen (once, few, many) or the class of an expanded clone, and some rows leave it out.

clone_size: .
v_call: TRBV12-3/TRBV12-4
d_call: .
j_call: TRBJ1-4
cdr3_nt: TGTGCCAGCAGTTTACGGGGGGGTGAAAAACTGTTTTTT
cdr3_aa: CASSLRGGEKLFF

clone_size: many
v_call: TRBV20-1
d_call: TRBD1
j_call: TRBJ2-1
cdr3_nt: TGCAGTGCTAGAGATGAGGGGGCCACCTACAATGAGCAGTTCTTC
cdr3_aa: CSARDEGATYNEQFF

clone_size: few
v_call: TRBV9
d_call: .
j_call: TRBJ2-7
cdr3_nt: TGTGCCAGCAGCGTAGAGGAAACAGGTCCCTACGAGCAGTACTTC
cdr3_aa: CASSVEETGPYEQYF

clone_size: few
v_call: TRBV27
d_call: .
j_call: TRBJ2-7
cdr3_nt: TGTGCCAGCAGCCGCACACCGGAAGGGCGAGACGAGCAGTACTTC
cdr3_aa: CASSRTPEGRDEQYF

clone_size: many
v_call: TRBV6-4
d_call: .
j_call: TRBJ1-5
cdr3_nt: TGTGCCAGCAGCACAGGGAAAGGTCAGCCCCAGCATTTT
cdr3_aa: CASSTGKGQPQHF

clone_size: .
v_call: TRBV4-2
d_call: .
j_call: TRBJ2-7
cdr3_nt: TGTGCCAGCAGCCAAGACGGGACCACCAGCTCCGAGCAGTACTTC
cdr3_aa: CASSQDGTTSSEQYF

clone_size: .
v_call: TRBV2
d_call: .
j_call: TRBJ1-2
cdr3_nt: TGTGCCAGCAGTGAGAGGGCTAGAGACACCTTC
cdr3_aa: CASSERARDTF

clone_size: few
v_call: TRBV7-9
d_call: .
j_call: TRBJ2-2
cdr3_nt: TGTGCCAGCAGCCCCGGGGGCGTCACCGGGGAGCTGTTTTTT
cdr3_aa: CASSPGGVTGELFF

clone_size: .
v_call: TRBV12-3/TRBV12-4
d_call: .
j_call: TRBJ2-7
cdr3_nt: TGTGCCAGTACCCGGGACTCCCTCTACGAGCAGTACTTC
cdr3_aa: CASTRDSLYEQYF

clone_size: many
v_call: TRBV7-2
d_call: TRBD1
j_call: TRBJ1-3
cdr3_nt: TGTGCCAGCAGCGAGACAGGGGGCGGTAACACCATATATTTT
cdr3_aa: CASSETGGGNTIYF

clone_size: few
v_call: TRBV9
d_call: .
j_call: TRBJ1-2
cdr3_nt: TGTGCCAGCAGCCCCCACGCGGGAGAATATGGCTACACCTTC
cdr3_aa: CASSPHAGEYGYTF

clone_size: once
v_call: TRBV6-5
d_call: TRBD1
j_call: TRBJ2-7
cdr3_nt: TGTGCCAGCAGTTACTTCCGGTCGACAGGGATCTTGATGGCCGAGCAGTACTTC
cdr3_aa: CASSYFRSTGILMAEQYF

clone_size: .
v_call: TRBV6-2/TRBV6-3
d_call: TRBD2
j_call: TRBJ2-1
cdr3_nt: TGTGCCAGCAGTTACTCTAGCGGGAGGGGTTACAATGAGCAGTTCTTC
cdr3_aa: CASSYSSGRGYNEQFF

clone_size: few
v_call: TRBV7-6
d_call: .
j_call: TRBJ2-5
cdr3_nt: TGTGCCAGCAGCTTAGCGGGACTTATCCAAGAGACCCAGTACTTC
cdr3_aa: CASSLAGLIQETQYF

clone_size: few
v_call: TRBV6-5
d_call: TRBD1
j_call: TRBJ1-1
cdr3_nt: TGTGCCAGCAGTTACGGTCAACAGGGGGCCACTGAAGCTTTCTTT
cdr3_aa: CASSYGQQGATEAFF

clone_size: few
v_call: TRBV5-6
d_call: .
j_call: TRBJ1-4
cdr3_nt: TGTGCCAGCAGATTGGGGGGCAGGGGTAATGAAAAACTGTTTTTT
cdr3_aa: CASRLGGRGNEKLFF

clone_size: .
v_call: TRBV7-6
d_call: .
j_call: TRBJ2-1
cdr3_nt: TGTGCCAGCAGCGAAAAGCCGCGACTAGTCAATGAGCAGTTCTTC
cdr3_aa: CASSEKPRLVNEQFF

clone_size: few
v_call: TRBV20-1
d_call: TRBD2
j_call: TRBJ2-3
cdr3_nt: TGCAGTGCTAGTGCTAGCGGGAGGCCCGCAGATACGCAGTATTTT
cdr3_aa: CSASASGRPADTQYF

clone_size: few
v_call: TRBV19
d_call: .
j_call: TRBJ1-1
cdr3_nt: TGTGCCAGTAGTATCCCAGGGGCCCTCACTGAAGCTTTCTTT
cdr3_aa: CASSIPGALTEAFF

clone_size: .
v_call: TRBV11-1
d_call: .
j_call: TRBJ1-2
cdr3_nt: TGTGCCAGCAGCGGAGGGGGTAGACGGAGCTATGGCTACACCTTC
cdr3_aa: CASSGGGRRSYGYTF

clone_size: many
v_call: TRBV4-1
d_call: TRBD1
j_call: TRBJ2-7
cdr3_nt: TGCGCCAGCAGCCAATGGACAGGGGGCACCCACGAGCAGTACTTC
cdr3_aa: CASSQWTGGTHEQYF

clone_size: few
v_call: TRBV6-5
d_call: .
j_call: TRBJ1-2
cdr3_nt: TGTGCCAGCAGTTACTGGGGCCGGGGTCCCTATGGCTACACCTTC
cdr3_aa: CASSYWGRGPYGYTF

clone_size: few
v_call: TRBV20-1
d_call: TRBD1
j_call: TRBJ1-1
cdr3_nt: TGCAGTGCTGCCGACAGGGGTAATGAAGCTTTCTTT
cdr3_aa: CSAADRGNEAFF

clone_size: few
v_call: TRBV12-3/TRBV12-4
d_call: TRBD2
j_call: TRBJ2-3
cdr3_nt: TGTGCCAGCAGTTTTAGAACTAGCGGGAATTACGATACGCAGTATTTT
cdr3_aa: CASSFRTSGNYDTQYF

clone_size: once
v_call: TRBV20-1
d_call: .
j_call: TRBJ2-3
cdr3_nt: TGCAGTGCTATGTCCCCCAGGTCGAAAATAGATACGCAGTATTTT
cdr3_aa: CSAMSPRSKIDTQYF

clone_size: once
v_call: TRBV20-1
d_call: .
j_call: TRBJ1-6
cdr3_nt: TGCAGTGCTAAAAACCCCGCGGGGGATAATTCACCCCTCCACTTT
cdr3_aa: CSAKNPAGDNSPLHF

clone_size: .
v_call: TRBV5-4
d_call: TRBD2
j_call: TRBJ2-1
cdr3_nt: TGTGCCAGCAGACTGGCTAGCGGGGGGCCCGGTGAGCAGTTCTTC
cdr3_aa: CASRLASGGPGEQFF

clone_size: few
v_call: TRBV5-6
d_call: .
j_call: TRBJ1-5
cdr3_nt: TGTGCCAGCAGCTTGGCGGGCAGTGGGGATAGCAATCAGCCCCAGCATTTT
cdr3_aa: CASSLAGSGDSNQPQHF

clone_size: many
v_call: TRBV10-3
d_call: .
j_call: TRBJ2-3
cdr3_nt: TGTGCCAGCACAGGGAGGAACACAGATACGCAGTATTTT
cdr3_aa: CASTGRNTDTQYF

clone_size: .
v_call: TRBV5-1
d_call: TRBD1
j_call: TRBJ2-7
cdr3_nt: TGCGCCAGCAGCTTGGGGGGACAGGGTGGCTACGAGCAGTACTTC
cdr3_aa: CASSLGGQGGYEQYF

clone_size: .
v_call: TRBV5-1
d_call: TRBD1
j_call: TRBJ2-7
cdr3_nt: TGCGCCAGCAGCTTAAATGCCGGGACAGTATACGAGCAGTACTTC
cdr3_aa: CASSLNAGTVYEQYF

clone_size: few
v_call: TRBV4-2
d_call: .
j_call: TRBJ2-5
cdr3_nt: TGTGCCAGCAGCCAAGAAGGGGCAGGGATGGAGACCCAGTACTTC
cdr3_aa: CASSQEGAGMETQYF

clone_size: few
v_call: TRBV6-2/TRBV6-3
d_call: .
j_call: TRBJ1-1
cdr3_nt: TGTGCCACCTCGGGACGGCCGTTGGGGCGCACTGAAGCTTTCTTT
cdr3_aa: CATSGRPLGRTEAFF

clone_size: few
v_call: TRBV7-2
d_call: TRBD2
j_call: TRBJ2-7
cdr3_nt: TGTGCCAGCAGCTTCGGACTAGCGGGGGGCCAACCCTACGAGCAGTACTTC
cdr3_aa: CASSFGLAGGQPYEQYF

clone_size: .
v_call: TRBV6-5
d_call: TRBD1
j_call: TRBJ2-5
cdr3_nt: TGTGCCAGCAGTTACTGGGACAGGGTGTACCAAGAGACCCAGTACTTC
cdr3_aa: CASSYWDRVYQETQYF

clone_size: .
v_call: TRBV7-9
d_call: TRBD1
j_call: TRBJ2-1
cdr3_nt: TGTGCCAGCAGCGAGAGATCGGTAGGGACAGGGCCTGGTGAGCAGTTCTTC
cdr3_aa: CASSERSVGTGPGEQFF

clone_size: .
v_call: TRBV7-2
d_call: .
j_call: TRBJ1-2
cdr3_nt: TGTGCCAGCAGACTTCACACACAGGGAGCTAACTATGGCTACACCTTC
cdr3_aa: CASRLHTQGANYGYTF

clone_size: few
v_call: TRBV7-9
d_call: .
j_call: TRBJ2-7
cdr3_nt: TGTGCCAGCAGCTTCGGAACAGGCCAGACCTACGAGCAGTACTTC
cdr3_aa: CASSFGTGQTYEQYF

clone_size: .
v_call: TRBV5-6
d_call: .
j_call: TRBJ2-1
cdr3_nt: TGTGCCAGCAGCTTGGCCGCAGGGAACAATGAGCAGTTCTTC
cdr3_aa: CASSLAAGNNEQFF

clone_size: few
v_call: TRBV5-1
d_call: .
j_call: TRBJ2-7
cdr3_nt: TGCGCCAGCAGCTTACAGGGTAGAGGGAACGAGCAGTACTTC
cdr3_aa: CASSLQGRGNEQYF

clone_size: many
v_call: TRBV4-3
d_call: .
j_call: TRBJ2-1
cdr3_nt: TGCGCCAGCAGCCAAGAGGCGGCCTCCTCCTACAATGAGCAGTTCTTC
cdr3_aa: CASSQEAASSYNEQFF

clone_size: few
v_call: TRBV7-9
d_call: .
j_call: TRBJ2-7
cdr3_nt: TGTGCCAGCAGCTTTGGTCGGCAGGGGAAATACGAGCAGTACTTC
cdr3_aa: CASSFGRQGKYEQYF

clone_size: few
v_call: TRBV5-1
d_call: .
j_call: TRBJ2-4
cdr3_nt: TGCGCCAGCAGCCCGCGCGAGTATCTAGCCAAAAACATTCAGTACTTC
cdr3_aa: CASSPREYLAKNIQYF

clone_size: few
v_call: TRBV7-2
d_call: .
j_call: TRBJ1-1
cdr3_nt: TGTGCCAGCAGCTTACGCCCAGGACACACTGAAGCTTTCTTT
cdr3_aa: CASSLRPGHTEAFF

clone_size: .
v_call: TRBV6-2/TRBV6-3
d_call: TRBD1
j_call: TRBJ2-7
cdr3_nt: TGTGCCAGCTTACGGACAGGGAGAGACTACGAGCAGTACTTC
cdr3_aa: CASLRTGRDYEQYF

clone_size: .
v_call: TRBV10-3
d_call: .
j_call: TRBJ1-5
cdr3_nt: TGTGCCATCAGTGGCCGTCTTGGCAATCAGCCCCAGCATTTT
cdr3_aa: CAISGRLGNQPQHF

clone_size: many
v_call: TRBV12-3/TRBV12-4
d_call: .
j_call: TRBJ1-4
cdr3_nt: TGTGCCAGCCGCCCCCGGAGCGATGCAACTAATGAAAAACTGTTTTTT
cdr3_aa: CASRPRSDATNEKLFF

clone_size: many
v_call: TRBV12-3/TRBV12-4
d_call: TRBD2
j_call: TRBJ2-3
cdr3_nt: TGTGCCAGCAGTGGCGGGACTAGCGGGACAGATACGCAGTATTTT
cdr3_aa: CASSGGTSGTDTQYF

clone_size: few
v_call: TRBV9
d_call: .
j_call: TRBJ2-1
cdr3_nt: TGTGCCAGCAGCGCTAGAGGGCCGGGCTCCTACAATGAGCAGTTCTTC
cdr3_aa: CASSARGPGSYNEQFF

clone_size: few
v_call: TRBV6-5
d_call: .
j_call: TRBJ2-1
cdr3_nt: TGTGCCAGCAGTTATTCGGCAGACTCCTACAATGAGCAGTTCTTC
cdr3_aa: CASSYSADSYNEQFF

clone_size: .
v_call: TRBV4-2
d_call: .
j_call: TRBJ1-2
cdr3_nt: TGTGCCAGCAGCCAAGCATCGACAGACGATGGCTACACCTTC
cdr3_aa: CASSQASTDDGYTF

clone_size: .
v_call: TRBV11-2
d_call: .
j_call: TRBJ1-3
cdr3_nt: TGTGCCAGCAGCTTTAGGCGGGGCAGGGTCTCTGGAAACACCATATATTTT
cdr3_aa: CASSFRRGRVSGNTIYF

clone_size: .
v_call: TRBV20-1
d_call: TRBD2
j_call: TRBJ2-3
cdr3_nt: TGCAGTGCCCAGCGTGGGACTACCTACACAGATACGCAGTATTTT
cdr3_aa: CSAQRGTTYTDTQYF

clone_size: few
v_call: TRBV5-1
d_call: .
j_call: TRBJ2-7
cdr3_nt: TGCGCCAGCAGCTCCGGGCGCGCCTATGGTTACGAGCAGTACTTC
cdr3_aa: CASSSGRAYGYEQYF

clone_size: few
v_call: TRBV7-9
d_call: TRBD1
j_call: TRBJ2-7
cdr3_nt: TGTGCCAGCAGCCACGGACAGGGGGGCTACGAGCAGTACTTC
cdr3_aa: CASSHGQGGYEQYF

clone_size: few
v_call: TRBV20-1
d_call: .
j_call: TRBJ2-5
cdr3_nt: TGCAGTGCTAGATCCAGGGTGGCGGAGGAGACCCAGTACTTC
cdr3_aa: CSARSRVAEETQYF

clone_size: few
v_call: TRBV18
d_call: .
j_call: TRBJ1-3
cdr3_nt: TGTGCCAGCTCTCCGGCCAACTCTGGAAACACCATATATTTT
cdr3_aa: CASSPANSGNTIYF